This T cell receptor (beta chain) was identified during a study of beta chain features in type 1 diabetes (dated by TCRdb to between 2018 and 2020). General notes on the study: Mean age, gender distribution, total cell number and subset yield were not different between patients and healthy donors. A total of some 110 million sorted cells were examined across all samples, and the number of cells per subset was strongly correlated with RNA yield. The study compared TCRB repertoires of sorted circulating CD4+ T cell subsets between recently diagnosed type 1 diabetes patients and matched healthy donors. Naive and central memory subsets were obtained from all 30 or so donors, but regulatory and stem cell-like memory subsets were isolated from only 8 patients and roughly 8 healthy donors.

Spanning cysteine to phenylalanine, the CDR3 consists of 15 amino acids. CDR3 DNA only is kept here, 45 bases in frame from base 1. CDR1 SNHLY and CDR2 FYNNEI were looked up in the germline V gene. Trimming leaves V shorter by 3 bases and J shorter by 3 bases, with the junction holding 5 bases beyond the gene matches. Each donor gave one peripheral blood draw, around 0.12 L on average, collected into heparinised tubes. A BD FACSAria II was used to sort naive, central memory, regulatory and stem cell-like memory CD4+ T cells with a panel that included CD45RO, CCR7, CD25, CD127, CD95 and CD27. A purity above 95% was achieved for all sorted populations. PBMCs were separated immediately by Lymphoprep density gradient centrifugation and were stained directly, without being cultured. So that batch effects would be minimized, each experiment stained and sorted samples in pairs, pairing one healthy donor with one patient.

Here is what the overall study found, with its caveats: Naive, central memory and regulatory TCRB repertoires appeared to be more similar among patients than among healthy donors. Fewer insertions and more nucleotide deletions at VDJ recombination sites were observed in patients with type 1 diabetes, implying thymic rearrangement abnormalities. Shorter templates might have been favored by PCR, but patient and control samples were amplified and corrected together, so both groups would have been affected equally by any skew. Type 1 diabetes patients showed a moderate but significant shortening of TCRB CDR3 length in all four CD4+ subsets. Because cDNA was sequenced instead of genomic DNA, activated cells with high expression could be over-represented, although the groups did not differ in activation or CD3 levels. Because small numbers of individuals were included in the HLA sub-analyses, any influence of HLA type on TCRB rearrangement was left unresolved.

The entire isolated RNA was reverse transcribed using the High Capacity cDNA Reverse Transcription Kit, and thus expressed TCRB transcripts were sequenced. Naive, central memory and regulatory T cell samples underwent deep immunoSEQ sequencing, averaging approximately 3.5 million total reads per sample. Sorted cells were lysed in RLT buffer, and RNA was extracted using DNase-treated RNeasy Micro or Mini kits according to cell number. Each cell subset was processed on its own to prevent cross-contamination, while patient and healthy donor samples were processed together. The immunoSEQ multiplex PCR was used to amplify TCRB sequences from cDNA, yielding 87-bp fragments that span the CDR3 region. Sequencing of the amplicons was performed on the Illumina HiSeq platform. Processing in the source paper ran as follows. Synthetic template baselines were used to correct PCR bias computationally, reads within Hamming distance 2 were collapsed, and singletons that could not be merged were discarded. Reads were aligned against IMGT to assign V, D and J genes, CDR3 length and insertions or deletions at six rearrangement sites. Within each subset, clonotype counts were normalized to the number of sorted cells before true diversity and Gini coefficients were calculated with the tcR R package. The overlap coefficient, calculated on TCRB nucleotide sequences, was used to measure repertoire sharing. Out-of-frame TCRB sequences from naive cells were analyzed as a proxy for the pre-selection repertoire. TCRdb mirrors the immuneACCESS table, restricted to in-frame sequences. Some clones are absent from its copies; in checked studies, under half trace to an unresolved V gene, and the reason for the others is unknown. That table gives V, J and clone size, and the DNA gave D and trimming. The sample table holds fewer than 550,000 clones, of which 9.5% to 12% were seen once. The ten biggest clones cover 0.046% of the sample.

This clone was seen only a few times. The antigen this receptor binds is unknown. Base qualities were left out, and no much larger clone turns up one base away. Recombination linked TRBV2 to TRBJ2-1; TRBD1 lines up with 7 middle nucleotides. Source material: naive CD4+ T cells from blood. The sample's cell subset or site label, decoded: true naive CD4+ T cells. The source is a woman under 30 in good health. This receptor carries the CDR3 CASSDTGEFYNEQFF. The sequenced DNA is TGTGCCAGCAGTGACACAGGGGAGTTCTACAATGAGCAGTTCTTC.